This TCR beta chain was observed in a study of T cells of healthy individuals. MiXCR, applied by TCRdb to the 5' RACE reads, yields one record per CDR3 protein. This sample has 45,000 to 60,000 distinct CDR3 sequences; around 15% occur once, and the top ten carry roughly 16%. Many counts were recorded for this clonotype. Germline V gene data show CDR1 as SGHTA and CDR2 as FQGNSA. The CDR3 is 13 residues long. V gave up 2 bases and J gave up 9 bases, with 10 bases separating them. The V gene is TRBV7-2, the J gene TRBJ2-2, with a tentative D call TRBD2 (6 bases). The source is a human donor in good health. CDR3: CASSLHGSRELFF. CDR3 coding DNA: TGTGCCAGCAGCTTACACGGGAGCAGGGAGCTGTTTTTT.